The 23 T cell receptor beta chains in this list originate from one sample, sequenced in a study of T cell responses to AZD1222 COVID-19 vaccine. Generated by immunoSEQ multiplex PCR, the TCRdb table keeps only in-frame clones and is missing some. The sample holds over 110,000 clones, roughly nine tenths seen once. Specimen: peripheral blood, collected on day 0 of AZD1222 vaccination. Receptors originate from an adult in good health.

This clone was seen more than once but under ten times. V and J are TRBV30 and TRBJ1-1, with 9 positions matching TRBD1. V lost 4 bases, J lost 4 bases, and 4 bases stayed unmatched. The germline gives CDR1 GTSNPN, CDR2 SVGIG (reference sequence). The CDR3 has 13 residues. The chain's CDR3 is CAWTGTGRTEAFF. CDR3 coding DNA: TGTGCCTGGACGGGGACAGGGCGCACTGAAGCTTTCTTT.

The sample holds a few counts of this clone. This chain links TRBV5-1 with TRBJ1-6; possible D gene TRBD1, 5 bases. With 2 bases removed from V and 8 bases from J, the gap between germline ends came to 17 bases. The CDR3 is 16 amino acids. CDR1 SGHRS and CDR2 YFSETQ come from the germline V gene. This CDR3 is CASSLLTGMRDSPLHF. CDR3 nucleotide sequence: TGCGCCAGCAGCTTATTAACAGGAATGAGGGATTCACCCCTCCACTTT. The whole variable domain, remainder taken from reference TRBV5-1 and TRBJ1-6, is KAGVTQTPRYLIKTRGQQVTLSCSPISGHRSVSWYQQTPGQGLQFLFEYFSETQRNKGNFPGRFSGRQFSNSRSEMNVSTLELGDSALYLCASSLLTGMRDSPLHFGNGTRLTVT.

The chain carries TRBV27 and TRBJ1-5; no firm D call. Germline CDR1 MNHEY, CDR2 SMNVEV (reference sequence). This CDR3 region has 14 residues. This CDR3 reads CATIRARRNQPQHF. In DNA, the CDR3 is TGTGCTACGATCCGGGCCAGACGGAATCAGCCCCAGCATTTT.

This chain connects TRBV25-1 to TRBJ2-3; weak D call: TRBD2 (6 bases). This CDR3 contains 13 residues. Germline assignment: CDR1 MGHDK and CDR2 SYGVNS. The germline V and J ends were trimmed by 11 bases and 2 bases, with 14 bases remaining between them. The DNA of the CDR3 is TGTGCCTCCAGGGACTCCAACACAGATACGCAGTATTTT. This gives the protein CASRDSNTDTQYF.

The chain couples TRBV3-1 (or the pseudogene TRBV3-2) to TRBJ1-3; D not certain. From germline, CDR1 is LGHDT and CDR2 YNNKEL (reference sequence). The CDR3 length is 11 residues. V was pared by 5 bases and J by 6 bases, with 5 bases between. The CDR3: CASSALNTIYF. The DNA for the CDR3 is TGTGCCAGCAGCGCCTTAAACACCATATATTTT.

This clone was seen just once. V is TRBV7-8 and J is TRBJ2-1, with a tentative D call TRBD2 (7 bases). Germline CDR1 SGHVS, CDR2 FQNEAQ. V was trimmed by 5 bases and J by 2 bases, leaving 16 bases between them. The CDR3 runs to 16 residues. The CDR3 DNA reads TGTGCCAGCAGCCCCGAGGGGGGAGGGCCCTACAATGAGCAGTTCTTC. Its protein is CASSPEGGGPYNEQFF.

The V and J genes are TRBV2 and TRBJ2-3; no clear D. Germline CDR1 reads SNHLY; CDR2 reads FYNNEI. This CDR3 spans 12 amino acids. V dropped 3 bases and J dropped 4 bases, with 5 bases sitting between them. The CDR3 here is CASSENPDTQYF. In DNA, the CDR3 is TGTGCCAGCAGTGAGAATCCAGATACGCAGTATTTT.

This clone was seen just once. The V and J genes are TRBV28 and TRBJ1-4; perhaps TRBD1 as D (6 bases). The CDR3 runs to 13 residues. V was shortened by 11 bases and J by 8 bases, with 18 bases between the two germline ends. Germline CDR1 MDHEN, CDR2 SYDVKM. The CDR3 bases are TGTGCCTCATTAGGGGGGGGGAGCGAAAAACTGTTTTTT. Translating gives CASLGGGSEKLFF. Looking up the rest from reference TRBV28 and TRBJ1-4 gives the full variable domain: DVKVTQSSRYLVKRTGEKVFLECVQDMDHENMFWYRQDPGLGLRLIYFSYDVKMKEKGDIPEGYSVSREKKERFSLILESASTNQTSMYLCASLGGGSEKLFFGSGTQLSVL.

The rearrangement links TRBV7-8 to TRBJ1-6; TRBD1 matches at 7 bases. The CDR3 is made up of 17 amino acids. Germline V gives CDR1 SGHVS, CDR2 FQNEAQ. V trimming: 4 bases; J trimming: 0 bases; junction bases outside the gene matches: 6. CDR3 residues: CASSYMDRSSYNSPLHF. The CDR3 DNA reads as TGTGCCAGCAGCTACATGGACAGGAGCTCCTATAATTCACCCCTCCACTTT.

This clone occurred once. Here the CDR3 reads CASSDRTETQYF. CDR3 nucleotides: TGCGCCAGCAGTGATAGAACAGAGACCCAGTACTTC. V gene TRBV10-1 combines with J gene TRBJ2-5, with D uncertain. The germline V and J ends were trimmed by 3 bases and 4 bases, with 6 bases remaining between them. The CDR3 has 12 residues. Germline V CDR1 and CDR2: WNHNN, SYGVQD (reference sequence).

The rearrangement links TRBV29-1 to TRBJ2-7; a weak D match, TRBD1 (5 bases). The V end was cut by 6 bases, the J end by 4 bases, with 13 bases between. Germline lookup yields CDR1 SQVTM and CDR2 ANQGSEA. This CDR3 comprises 12 residues. Written as DNA, the CDR3 is TGCAGCGTCGGCCAGGGTGGGTACGAGCAGTACTTC. Protein: CSVGQGGYEQYF.

On this clone: This may arise from a read error, as a much more abundant clone is one base away. The chain is built from TRBV6-5 and TRBJ1-5; 9 nucleotides align to TRBD1. Trimming removed 4 bases from V and 2 bases from J; junction bases left unmatched: 0. Germline values: CDR1 MNHEY, CDR2 SVGAGI. This CDR3 spans 14 amino acids. The CDR3 sequence is CASSWTGGNQPQHF. CDR3 DNA sequence: TGTGCCAGCAGTTGGACAGGGGGCAATCAGCCCCAGCATTTT.

The chain couples TRBV10-1 to TRBJ2-7; the match to TRBD2 covers 9 bases. V lost 4 bases, J lost 7 bases, and 8 bases stayed unmatched. Germline CDR1 and CDR2: WNHNN and SYGVQD (reference sequence). The CDR3 is made up of 14 amino acids. The chain's CDR3 is CASSGGRAIGEQYF. CDR3 nucleotides: TGCGCCAGCAGTGGCGGGAGGGCAATAGGGGAGCAGTACTTC.

This clone came up once. The chain couples TRBV2 to TRBJ1-4, with 8 bases identical to TRBD1. The CDR3 is 15 amino acids. J lost 3 bases, V lost 5 bases, and 5 bases had no gene match. Looked up from germline, CDR1 is SNHLY and CDR2 is FYNNEI. The chain's CDR3 is CASSSDRAANEKLFF. CDR3 coding DNA: TGTGCCAGCAGTTCGGACAGGGCCGCTAATGAAAAACTGTTTTTT.

The J gene is TRBJ1-1, the V gene TRBV9; 9 bases agree with TRBD1. Losses at the gene ends were 0 bases for V and 5 bases for J; bases not matched to a gene: 5. The CDR3 is 15 amino acids. Germline lookup yields CDR1 SGDLS and CDR2 YYNGEE. The DNA for the CDR3 is TGTGCCAGCAGCGTAGTACAGGGGGCGGATACTGAAGCTTTCTTT. Protein product: CASSVVQGADTEAFF.

This clone came up a few times. The rearrangement uses TRBV5-1 and TRBJ1-1; D unresolved. Trimming left V 2 bases short and J 1 base short, with 6 bases between. This CDR3 comprises 13 residues. Germline V CDR1 and CDR2: SGHRS, YFSETQ. The CDR3 DNA reads as TGCGCCAGCAGCTTCCTCAAGAACACTGAAGCTTTCTTT. It encodes CASSFLKNTEAFF.

The chain has TRBV4-2 and TRBJ1-4; TRBD1 matches at 7 bases. The V gene end was trimmed by 3 bases and the J gene end by 7 bases; junction bases not matched to a gene: 8. Germline assignment: CDR1 LGHNA and CDR2 YNFKEQ. The CDR3 is made up of 15 amino acids. In DNA form, the CDR3 reads TGTGCCAGCAGCCAGCCGGACACAGGGGTTGAAAAACTGTTTTTT. Amino acid sequence: CASSQPDTGVEKLFF.

V gene TRBV5-6 combines with J gene TRBJ1-2; 9 bases align to TRBD1. With V trimmed by 4 bases and J by 3 bases, 13 bases remained unmatched. The CDR3 loop spans 17 amino acids. CDR1 and CDR2 (germline): SGHDT, YYEEEE. For the CDR3, the DNA is TGTGCCAGCAGCCCACTGGAGGGGACAGGGAACCACTATGGCTACACCTTC. The encoded protein is CASSPLEGTGNHYGYTF.

The rearrangement links TRBV18 to TRBJ1-4; D ambiguous. The CDR3 loop spans 12 amino acids. CDR1 and CDR2 (germline): KGHSH, LQKENI. V lost 6 bases and J lost 8, with 10 bases in between. The CDR3, as DNA: TGTGCCAGCTCGCCGGCCGGGGAAAAACTGTTTTTT. It translates to CASSPAGEKLFF.

This clone was seen only a few times. V gene TRBV4-1 combines with J gene TRBJ2-7; 10 bases fit TRBD1. V shed 1 base, J shed 4 bases, and the junction held 7 bases outside the gene matches. CDR3 length equals 16 residues. Germline V gives CDR1 MGHRA, CDR2 YSYEKL. In DNA, the CDR3 is TGCGCCAGCAGCCAAGGCCGGGACAGGGGTTCTTACGAGCAGTACTTC. It specifies CASSQGRDRGSYEQYF.

The chain employs TRBV5-1 and TRBJ1-2; 7 bases match TRBD1. CDR3 length equals 15 residues. Per germline, CDR1 SGHRS and CDR2 YFSETQ. V shed 3 bases, J shed 4 bases, and the junction held 9 bases outside the gene matches. The CDR3 bases are TGCGCCAGCAGCTCATCGGGACAGCTCTCCTATGGCTACACCTTC. Protein sequence: CASSSSGQLSYGYTF.

Note on this clone: The same CDR3 arises from other DNA sequences in this sample as well. The rearrangement uses TRBV15 and TRBJ2-5, with D possibly TRBD2 on 6 matching bases. The CDR3 runs 15 residues. Germline CDR1 and CDR2: LNHNV and YYDKDF (reference sequence). The V and J ends lost 0 bases and 2 bases respectively, with 10 bases between them. CDR3 in amino acids: CATSRDPSGQETQYF. The CDR3, as DNA: TGTGCCACCAGCAGAGATCCCAGCGGGCAAGAGACCCAGTACTTC.

The chain carries TRBV11-2 and TRBJ2-1; tentatively, D is TRBD2 (5 bases). Trimming left V 3 bases short and J 0 bases short, with 9 bases between. The length of the CDR3 is 15 residues. Germline CDR1 is SGHAT and CDR2 is FQNNGV. CDR3 DNA sequence: TGTGCCAGCAGCTTTGTAGCGTTCTCCTACAATGAGCAGTTCTTC. It codes for CASSFVAFSYNEQFF.